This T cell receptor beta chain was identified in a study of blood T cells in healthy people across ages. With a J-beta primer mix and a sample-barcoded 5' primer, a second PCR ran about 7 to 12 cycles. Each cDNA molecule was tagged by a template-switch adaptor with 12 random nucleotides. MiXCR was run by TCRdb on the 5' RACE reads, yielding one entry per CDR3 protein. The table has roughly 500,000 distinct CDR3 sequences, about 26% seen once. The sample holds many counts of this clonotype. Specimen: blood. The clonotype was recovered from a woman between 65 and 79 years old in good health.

This CDR3 is CSVEVGQGTEQYF. The CDR3 region has the DNA TGCAGCGTTGAGGTGGGACAGGGGACGGAGCAGTACTTC. The chain carries TRBV29-1 and TRBJ2-7, with 10 bases fitting TRBD1. The V and J ends lost 3 bases and 7 bases, in that order; junction bases with no gene match: 6. The CDR3 consists of 13 residues. Germline CDR1 reads SQVTM; CDR2 reads ANQGSEA.